Here is one T cell receptor (beta chain) with its context. What it recognizes is unknown. Germline CDR1 SGHKS, CDR2 YYEKEE (reference sequence). V lost 3 bases and J lost 8; bases outside the gene matches: 19. The CDR3 spans 18 residues. The data derive from a study of T cell responses to AZD1222 COVID-19 vaccine. Notes on the study in general: Donors were chiefly white British, with a greater number of females, and clonal diversity was perhaps underestimated.

Second-dose timings of about 4 or about 12 weeks were pooled. Generated by immunoSEQ multiplex PCR, the TCRdb table keeps only in-frame clones and is missing some. The sample has tens of thousands of clones, about three quarters seen once. Specimen: peripheral blood, collected 28 days after the second AZD1222 dose. The receptor comes from an adult who received the AZD1222 COVID-19 vaccine. The rearrangement links TRBV5-5 to TRBJ1-4, with 7 bases identical to TRBD1. The CDR3 reads CASSYITGAIGRPEKLFF. CDR3 DNA sequence: TGTGCCAGCAGCTACATAACAGGGGCTATTGGACGACCGGAAAAACTGTTTTTT.